This TCR beta chain was obtained from a study of blood T cells in healthy people across ages (dated by TCRdb to the mid-2010s). In the study overall: Template switching captured roughly one uniquely barcoded TCR beta cDNA molecule per two T cells in model experiments. To avoid experimental bias, donors of different ages were distributed randomly across sequencing lanes. The study measured age-related changes in TCR beta repertoire diversity using deep sequencing normalized with unique cDNA molecular identifiers. Using the same blood draw, the study looked at two additional independent replicas of 1 million unique cDNA reads for two donors, one aged 18 to 30 and the other aged 80 or older. Donors were grouped into four age groups: young (average approximately 15 years), middle-aged (roughly 40), aged (around 60) and long-lived (roughly 80). Summary of the overall study and its limitations: Observed TCR beta diversity per million T cells fell roughly linearly with age, and a significant reduction was already apparent by age approximately 40. The CMV infection status of donors was not known, potentially confounding age-related changes in expanded clonotypes. Total diversity estimates from one million sequenced T cells were considered lower bounds and underestimates. Compared with the aged group, more naive CD4+ T cells, fewer expanded clones and increased TCR diversity were shown by the long-lived group, suggesting age selection. There was a strong correlation between observed TCR beta diversity and the percentage of naive T cells measured by flow cytometry. Because profiling used bulk unsorted PBMCs, naive and antigen-experienced compartments could not be compared conclusively.

The CDR3 contains 16 residues, cysteine and phenylalanine counted. Just CDR3 DNA is preserved here, 48 bases in frame from base 1. The method behind the library was 5' RACE. TCRdb shows the sequencer as Illumina HiSeq 2500. A second PCR of about 7 to 12 cycles was run with a J-beta primer mix and a sample-barcoded 5' primer. A template-switch 5' adaptor carrying 12 random nucleotides introduced a unique molecular identifier onto each TCR beta cDNA molecule. At least 2.5 million CDR3-containing paired-end reads were obtained from each sample. First-strand cDNA was synthesized from all RNA with the Mint cDNA synthesis kit, primed by a TRBC-specific oligonucleotide. Following uracil-DNA glycosylase treatment, a first 18-cycle PCR with universal primers M1SS and BC2_uni_R was performed on all cDNA. As for the original processing: For normalization, 1 million high-quality reads were randomly selected from each sample, with every read carrying a distinct molecular identifier. Instead of being binned into consensus sequences, reads with shared molecular identifiers were discarded. MiTCR, run with a Q25 quality threshold and the strictest error-elimination algorithm, handled CDR3 identification, clonotype clustering and error correction. Lower-bound total TCR beta diversity was estimated with a nonparametric unseen species model using Euler transformation. TCRdb's own reprocessing of the public reads used fastp at Q25 and MiXCR and kept productive beta chains. One record per CDR3 amino acid sequence lists the most common genes and DNA. TCRdb, not the original authors, processed these V and J calls. In all, the sample holds around 870,000 distinct CDR3 sequences, and less than 35% of those were seen once. The ten largest make up roughly 17% of the sample.

The donors were some 39 Caucasian individuals from Russia, aged roughly 6 to 100 years, who were systemically healthy. Around 9.7 milliliters of peripheral blood were collected from each donor into EDTA-treated Vacutainer tubes. Ficoll-Paque density-gradient centrifugation was used to isolate PBMCs, with at least 7 million per sample. Total RNA, at least 6 micrograms per sample, was extracted from PBMCs with Trizol reagent. Naive CD45RAhigh/CD27high T cell percentages were measured by flow cytometry on a PBMC aliquot from every donor. There are many counts of this clonotype. This clone's antigen is unknown. No base qualities exist here, and no much larger clone lies one base off it.

The material sequenced was blood. This clonotype originated in a woman aged 80 or older in good health. The chain joins TRBV21-1 to TRBJ1-4; no DNA check was done on the table's D call, TRBD1. TRBV21-1 is shown as a pseudogene. The DNA reads TGTGCCAGCAGCAAAGCGGCAGGGGTAGCTAATGAAAAACTGTTTTTT. Translated, it reads CASSKAAGVANEKLFF.